Each of the 15 T cell receptor beta chains below was sequenced from the same sample in a study of post-analysis software for immune sequencing data. Study-wide findings and caveats: Five or six TRBV segments, including TRBV5-6, TRBV5-1 and TRBV20-1, were more frequent in patients than controls.

Antigens of these TCRs are unknown. Every TCR beta cDNA library bore unique molecular identifiers. TCRdb used MiXCR to reprocess the PCR reads, holding one entry per CDR3 protein. The profile shows a few hundred thousand distinct CDR3 sequences, around 34% of them singletons. Sequencing was performed on blood. The source of these receptors is a girl under 18 with multiple sclerosis.

This sequence joins TRBV5-1 and TRBJ2-1, with 10 bases lining up with TRBD2. The CDR3 contains 15 residues. Germline values: CDR1 SGHRS, CDR2 YFSETQ. With 4 bases clipped from V and 4 bases from J, the junction kept 5 bases outside the gene matches. Here the CDR3 reads CASSPGTSVYNEQFF. In nucleotides, the CDR3 is TGCGCCAGCAGCCCCGGGACTAGCGTATACAATGAGCAGTTCTTC.

This clonotype was counted many times. The gene calls are TRBV20-1 and TRBJ1-2, with 7 bases matching TRBD1. The germline gives CDR1 DFQATT, CDR2 SNEGSKA (reference sequence). The CDR3 sequence is 11 residues long. The CDR3 sequence: CKVQGDHGYTF. The CDR3 DNA reads as TGCAAGGTTCAGGGGGACCATGGCTACACCTTC.

This chain links TRBV29-1 with TRBJ2-5, with 7 bases identical to TRBD2. The end of the DNA fits TRBJ2-7 better, so the J call may be wrong. The CDR3 is 14 amino acids. Germline loops: CDR1 SQVTM, CDR2 ANQGSEA. CDR3 DNA sequence: TGCAGCGTTGCTCCGACTAGCTCTATTTCCGAGCAGTACTTC. Its protein product is CSVAPTSSISEQYF.

V usage is TRBV11-2 and J usage is TRBJ2-1; either TRBD1 or TRBD2 may fit D (5 bases each). CDR1 is SGHAT, CDR2 FQNNGV, per germline. Trimming left V 6 bases short and J 8 bases short, with 11 bases between. The CDR3 totals 12 residues. The CDR3 DNA reads TGTGCCAGCAGACCCACGGGACATGAGCAGTTCTTC. It yields the protein CASRPTGHEQFF.

This rearrangement joins TRBV25-1 to TRBJ1-1, with no clear D. The CDR3 has 14 amino acids. Germline CDR1 reads MGHDK; CDR2 reads SYGVNS. The V end lost 2 bases, the J end lost 4 bases, and 11 bases lay between the germline ends. The CDR3 spells CASSENTVGTEAFF. The CDR3 DNA reads TGTGCCAGCAGTGAAAACACAGTTGGCACTGAAGCTTTCTTT.

This clonotype appeared a single time. A much larger clone lies a single base off, so this may be a read error. The V call is TRBV7-9, the J call TRBJ2-1; 12 nucleotides match TRBD2. CDR3 length: 19 residues. V shed 1 base and J 5 bases; nucleotides not matched to a gene: 12. The V gene's germline CDR1 is SEHNR and CDR2 FQNEAQ (reference sequence). CDR3 in amino acids: CASSLGRLAGGPNHNEQFF. CDR3 nucleotides: TGTGCCAGCAGCTTAGGTCGGCTAGCGGGGGGGCCAAACCACAATGAGCAGTTCTTC.

Turning to this clonotype: This may come from a read error, since a much larger clone is one base off. The chain joins TRBV7-2 to TRBJ1-2; 7 positions match TRBD1. Losses at the gene ends were 6 bases for V and 4 bases for J; bases not matched to a gene: 5. There are 13 residues in the CDR3. Germline V gene lookup returns CDR1 SGHTA and CDR2 FQGNSA. The DNA of the CDR3 is TGTGCCAGCAGGACAGGGTCTTCCTATGGCTACACCTTC. Encoded protein: CASRTGSSYGYTF.

This clonotype appeared a few times. A much bigger clone sits one base away, suggesting this may be a read error. This chain links TRBV3-1 with TRBJ2-5; 7 bases line up with TRBD2. The CDR3 consists of 14 residues. Germline CDR1 and CDR2: LGHDT and YNNKEL (reference sequence). With 5 bases clipped from V and 11 bases from J, the junction kept 14 bases outside the gene matches. In DNA form, the CDR3 reads TGTGCCAGCAGCTCTCGGACTAGTAGGAATGAGCAGTACTTC. Protein: CASSSRTSRNEQYF.

The V gene is TRBV29-1, the J gene TRBJ2-1; 11 nucleotides match TRBD2. Unmatched junction bases numbered 16, after V lost 4 bases and J lost 8 bases. The V gene's germline CDR1 is SQVTM and CDR2 ANQGSEA. The CDR3 length is 17 residues. The CDR3 nucleotides are TGCAGCGTTGGGGCTACTAGCGGGAGCCAACTCCATGATGAGCAGTTCTTC. Translating gives CSVGATSGSQLHDEQFF.

Ten or more counts support this clonotype. This chain links TRBV20-1 with TRBJ2-5; TRBD2 matches at 11 bases. V dropped 1 base and J dropped 2; count of bases not matched to a gene: 9. The CDR3 consists of 17 residues. Germline CDR1 is DFQATT and CDR2 is SNEGSKA (reference sequence). The CDR3 DNA reads TGCAGTGCTAGAGTCCGCTTTAGCGGGGGGGAACAAGAGACCCAGTACTTC. Translating gives CSARVRFSGGEQETQYF.

Ten or more counts support this clonotype. CDR3 amino acids: CAISDLSGQETQYF. Written as DNA, the CDR3 is TGTGCCATCAGTGATTTGTCAGGCCAAGAGACCCAGTACTTC. J is TRBJ2-5 and V is TRBV10-3; D is undetermined. The CDR3 is 14 amino acids. V lost 3 bases and J lost 1, with 9 bases in between. The germline gives CDR1 ENHRY, CDR2 SYGVKD.

Turning to this clonotype: It may be a read error: a sequence one base away is much more abundant. The chain joins TRBV18 to TRBJ1-2; 12 bases fit TRBD1. The CDR3 consists of 16 residues. CDR1 is KGHSH, CDR2 LQKENI, per germline. In DNA, the CDR3 is TGTGCCAACTCACCTGGGACAGGGGGCGGCTACTATGGCTACACCTTC. As protein: CANSPGTGGGYYGYTF.

In this sample, this clonotype turned up many times. CDR3 nucleotides: TGCAGTGCTAGGACAGGGAACTATGGCTACACCTTC. Amino acids: CSARTGNYGYTF. The V and J genes are TRBV20-1 and TRBJ1-2; TRBD1 aligns across 7 bases. V was pared by 3 bases and J by 2 bases, with 0 bases of the junction left unmatched. Germline V gene lookup returns CDR1 DFQATT and CDR2 SNEGSKA (reference sequence). This CDR3 comprises 12 residues.

The genes are TRBV5-1 and TRBJ1-2; 8 bases line up with TRBD1. The trim removed 4 bases at V and 3 bases at J, leaving 5 bases unmatched. CDR1 is SGHRS, CDR2 YFSETQ, per germline. CDR3 length: 14 amino acids. Written as DNA, the CDR3 is TGCGCCAGCAGCCTGGGGGGACAGGACTATGGCTACACCTTC. Translated, it gives CASSLGGQDYGYTF.

This clonotype was seen ten or more times. The rearrangement uses TRBV20-1 and TRBJ2-1, with 9 bases lining up with TRBD2. This CDR3 comprises 15 residues. Germline CDR1 reads DFQATT; CDR2 reads SNEGSKA (reference sequence). Trimming cost V 3 bases and J 1 base; bases outside gene matches: 4. CDR3 amino acids: CSARPTSGSYNEQFF. The CDR3 DNA follows: TGCAGTGCTAGGCCCACTAGCGGGTCCTACAATGAGCAGTTCTTC.